This TCR beta chain was identified in a study of a mutant IDH1 vaccine in newly diagnosed glioma. Study-level background: Treated patients, averaging roughly 40 years, were roughly 60% male and about 40% female. Earlier therapy was either radiotherapy, temozolomide, or both, and most got both. Scheduled at week 35, visit V12 preceded visit V13, held at week 47.

Using immunoSEQ multiplex PCR, the repertoire was profiled, and TCRdb retains in-frame clones only, with some absent. The table includes more than 30,000 clones, approximately 89% detected once. Germline lookup yields CDR1 MNHEY and CDR2 SVGAGI. The CDR3 loop spans 15 amino acids. Trimming pared 6 bases from V and 2 bases from J, leaving 16 bases between. Specified time point: week 47, end of study. Doses comprised 300 ug of mutant IDH1 20-mer peptide each, plus topical imiquimod. On this clone itself: No antigen is known for it.

The rearrangement uses TRBV6-5 and TRBJ1-1; tentatively, D is TRBD1 (6 bases). The sequence came from a man aged 35 to 55 with glioma. The input for sequencing was PBMCs, taken from a glioma patient whose treatment included an IDH1 peptide vaccine. As DNA, the CDR3 is TGTGCCAGCAGGCATGCTCCAGGGGACAACACTGAAGCTTTCTTT. Encoded protein: CASRHAPGDNTEAFF.